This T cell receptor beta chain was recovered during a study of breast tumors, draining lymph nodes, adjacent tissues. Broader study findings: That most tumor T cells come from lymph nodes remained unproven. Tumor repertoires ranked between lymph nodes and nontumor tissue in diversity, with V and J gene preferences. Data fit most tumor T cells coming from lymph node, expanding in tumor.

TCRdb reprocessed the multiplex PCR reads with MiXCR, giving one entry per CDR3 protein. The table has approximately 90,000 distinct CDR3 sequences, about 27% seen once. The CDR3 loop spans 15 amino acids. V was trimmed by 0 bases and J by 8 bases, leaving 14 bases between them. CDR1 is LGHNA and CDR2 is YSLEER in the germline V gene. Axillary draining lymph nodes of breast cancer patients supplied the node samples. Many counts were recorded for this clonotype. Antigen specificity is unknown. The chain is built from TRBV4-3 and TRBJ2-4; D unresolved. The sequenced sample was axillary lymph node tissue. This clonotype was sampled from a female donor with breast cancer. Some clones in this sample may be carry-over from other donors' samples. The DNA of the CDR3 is TGCGCCAGCAGCCAAGACATAATAGCTGCCGACATTCAGTACTTC. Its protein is CASSQDIIAADIQYF.